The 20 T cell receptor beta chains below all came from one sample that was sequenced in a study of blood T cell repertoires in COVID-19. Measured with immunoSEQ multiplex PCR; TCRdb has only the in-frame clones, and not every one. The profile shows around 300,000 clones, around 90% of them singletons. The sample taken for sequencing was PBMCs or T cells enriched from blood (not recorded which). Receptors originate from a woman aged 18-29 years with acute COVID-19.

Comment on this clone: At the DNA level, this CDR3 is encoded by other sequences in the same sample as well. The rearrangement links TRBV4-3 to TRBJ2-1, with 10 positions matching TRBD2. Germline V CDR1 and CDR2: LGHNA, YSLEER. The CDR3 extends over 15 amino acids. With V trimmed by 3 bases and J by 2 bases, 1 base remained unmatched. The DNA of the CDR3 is TGCGCCAGCAGCCAGGGGACTAGCGCCTACAATGAGCAGTTCTTC. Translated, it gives CASSQGTSAYNEQFF.

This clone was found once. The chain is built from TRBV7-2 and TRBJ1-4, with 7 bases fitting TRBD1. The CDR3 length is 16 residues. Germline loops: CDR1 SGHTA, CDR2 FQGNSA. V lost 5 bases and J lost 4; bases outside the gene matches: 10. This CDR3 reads CASSPSRQGLNEKLFF. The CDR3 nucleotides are TGTGCCAGCAGCCCCTCACGACAGGGCCTTAATGAAAAACTGTTTTTT.

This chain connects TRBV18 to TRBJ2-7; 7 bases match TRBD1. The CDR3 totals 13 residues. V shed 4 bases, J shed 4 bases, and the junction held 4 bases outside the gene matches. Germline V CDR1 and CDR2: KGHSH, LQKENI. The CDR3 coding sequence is TGTGCCAGCTCACAGGACAGGTGGTACGAGCAGTACTTC. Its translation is CASSQDRWYEQYF. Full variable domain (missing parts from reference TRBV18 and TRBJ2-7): NAGVMQNPRHLVRRRGQEARLRCSPMKGHSHVYWYRQLPEEGLKFMVYLQKENIIDESGMPKERFSAEFPKEGPSILRIQQVVRGDSAAYFCASSQDRWYEQYFGPGTRLTVT.

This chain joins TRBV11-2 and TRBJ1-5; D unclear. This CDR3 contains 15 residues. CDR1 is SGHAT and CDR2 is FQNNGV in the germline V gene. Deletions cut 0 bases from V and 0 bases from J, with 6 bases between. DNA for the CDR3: TGTGCCAGCAGCTTAGATTCGTTTAGCAATCAGCCCCAGCATTTT. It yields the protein CASSLDSFSNQPQHF.

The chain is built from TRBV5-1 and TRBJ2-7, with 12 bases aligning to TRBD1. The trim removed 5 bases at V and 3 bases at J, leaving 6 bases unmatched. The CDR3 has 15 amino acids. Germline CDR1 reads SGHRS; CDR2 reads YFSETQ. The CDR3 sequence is CASRGQGAANYEQYF. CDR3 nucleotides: TGCGCCAGCAGGGGACAGGGGGCAGCTAACTACGAGCAGTACTTC.

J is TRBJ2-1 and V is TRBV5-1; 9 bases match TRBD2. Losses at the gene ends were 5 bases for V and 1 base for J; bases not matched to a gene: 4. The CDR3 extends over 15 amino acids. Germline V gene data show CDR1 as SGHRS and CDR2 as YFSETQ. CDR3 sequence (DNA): TGCGCCAGCAGAATTAGCGGGAGTTCCTACAATGAGCAGTTCTTC. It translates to CASRISGSSYNEQFF. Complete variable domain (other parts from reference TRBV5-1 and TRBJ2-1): KAGVTQTPRYLIKTRGQQVTLSCSPISGHRSVSWYQQTPGQGLQFLFEYFSETQRNKGNFPGRFSGRQFSNSRSEMNVSTLELGDSALYLCASRISGSSYNEQFFGPGTRLTVL.

The CDR3 is CASSQEPSSGEQFF. CDR3 nucleotide sequence: TGTGCCAGCAGCCAAGAGCCTAGCTCCGGTGAGCAGTTCTTC. This chain connects TRBV4-2 to TRBJ2-1; TRBD2 might be the D (5 bases). The V gene lost 0 bases and the J gene lost 9 bases, with 12 bases spanning the gap. The CDR3 covers 14 residues. Germline V CDR1 and CDR2: LGHNA, YNFKEQ.

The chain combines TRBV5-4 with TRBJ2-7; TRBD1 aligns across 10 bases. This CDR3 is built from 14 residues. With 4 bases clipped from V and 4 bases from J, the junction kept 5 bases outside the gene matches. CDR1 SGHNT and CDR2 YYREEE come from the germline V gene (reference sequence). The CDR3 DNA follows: TGTGCCAGCAGCGACAGGGGGCTTCCTTACGAGCAGTACTTC. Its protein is CASSDRGLPYEQYF.

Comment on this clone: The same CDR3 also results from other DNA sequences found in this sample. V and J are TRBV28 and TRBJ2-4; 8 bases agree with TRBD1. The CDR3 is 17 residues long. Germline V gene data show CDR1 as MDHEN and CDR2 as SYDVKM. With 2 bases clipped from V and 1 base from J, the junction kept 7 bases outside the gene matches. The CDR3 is CASSLGQGAGAKNIQYF. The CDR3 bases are TGTGCCAGCAGTTTAGGCCAGGGGGCCGGGGCCAAAAACATTCAGTACTTC.

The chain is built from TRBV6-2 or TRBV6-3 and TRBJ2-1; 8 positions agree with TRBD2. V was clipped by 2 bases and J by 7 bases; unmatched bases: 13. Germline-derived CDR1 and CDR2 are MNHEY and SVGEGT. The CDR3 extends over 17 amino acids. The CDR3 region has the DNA TGTGCCAGCAGTTACGCCTGGACTAGCCCTCTGGGGAATGAGCAGTTCTTC. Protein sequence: CASSYAWTSPLGNEQFF.

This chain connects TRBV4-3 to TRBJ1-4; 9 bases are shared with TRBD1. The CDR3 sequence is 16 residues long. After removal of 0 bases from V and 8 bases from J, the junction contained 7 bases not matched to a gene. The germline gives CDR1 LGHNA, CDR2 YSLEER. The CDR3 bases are TGCGCCAGCAGCCAAGATTGGGGGACAGGGACCGAAAAACTGTTTTTT. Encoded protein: CASSQDWGTGTEKLFF.

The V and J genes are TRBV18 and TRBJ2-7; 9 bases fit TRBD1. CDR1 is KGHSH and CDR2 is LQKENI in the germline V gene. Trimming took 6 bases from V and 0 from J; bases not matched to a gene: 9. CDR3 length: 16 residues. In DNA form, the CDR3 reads TGTGCCAGCTCTCGAGGACAGGGGCCACCCTCCTACGAGCAGTACTTC. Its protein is CASSRGQGPPSYEQYF.

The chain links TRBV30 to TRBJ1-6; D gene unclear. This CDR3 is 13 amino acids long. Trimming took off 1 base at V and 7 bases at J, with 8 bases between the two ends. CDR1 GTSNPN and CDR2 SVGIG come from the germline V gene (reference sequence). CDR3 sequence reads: CAWSDQMNSPLHF. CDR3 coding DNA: TGTGCCTGGAGTGATCAGATGAATTCACCCCTCCACTTT. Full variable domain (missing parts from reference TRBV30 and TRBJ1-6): SQTIHQWPATLVQPVGSPLSLECTVEGTSNPNLYWYRQAAGRGLQLLFYSVGIGQISSEVPQNLSASRPQDRQFILSSKKLLLSDSGFYLCAWSDQMNSPLHFGNGTRLTVT.

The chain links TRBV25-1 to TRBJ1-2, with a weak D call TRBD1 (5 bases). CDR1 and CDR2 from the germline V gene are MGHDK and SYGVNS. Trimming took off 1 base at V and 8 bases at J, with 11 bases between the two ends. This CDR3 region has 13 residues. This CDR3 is CASSELGRRGYTF. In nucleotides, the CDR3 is TGTGCCAGCAGTGAATTGGGGCGCCGGGGCTACACCTTC.

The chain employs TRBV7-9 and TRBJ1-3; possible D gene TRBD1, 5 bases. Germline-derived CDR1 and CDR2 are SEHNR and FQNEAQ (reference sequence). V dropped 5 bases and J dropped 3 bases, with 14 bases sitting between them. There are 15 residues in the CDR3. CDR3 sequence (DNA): TGTGCCAGCAGCGCACGGACAAACCGTGGAAACACCATATATTTT. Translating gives CASSARTNRGNTIYF.

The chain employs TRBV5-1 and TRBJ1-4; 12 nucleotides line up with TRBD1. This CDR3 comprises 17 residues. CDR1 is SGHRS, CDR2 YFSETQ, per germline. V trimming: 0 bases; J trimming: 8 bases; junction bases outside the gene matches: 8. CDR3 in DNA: TGCGCCAGCAGCTTGGGCGGGACAGGGGGCAGAAACGAAAAACTGTTTTTT. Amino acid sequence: CASSLGGTGGRNEKLFF.

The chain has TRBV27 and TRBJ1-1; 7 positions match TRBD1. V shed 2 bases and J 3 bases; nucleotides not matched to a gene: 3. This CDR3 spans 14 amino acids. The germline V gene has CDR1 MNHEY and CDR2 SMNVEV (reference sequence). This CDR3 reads CASSLRGLYTEAFF. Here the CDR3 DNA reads TGTGCCAGCAGTTTAAGGGGGCTTTACACTGAAGCTTTCTTT.

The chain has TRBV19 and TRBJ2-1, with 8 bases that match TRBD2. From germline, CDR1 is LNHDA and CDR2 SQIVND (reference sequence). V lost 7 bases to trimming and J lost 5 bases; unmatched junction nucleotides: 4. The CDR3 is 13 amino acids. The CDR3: CASNERENNEQFF. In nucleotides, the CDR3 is TGTGCCAGTAATGAGCGGGAGAACAATGAGCAGTTCTTC.

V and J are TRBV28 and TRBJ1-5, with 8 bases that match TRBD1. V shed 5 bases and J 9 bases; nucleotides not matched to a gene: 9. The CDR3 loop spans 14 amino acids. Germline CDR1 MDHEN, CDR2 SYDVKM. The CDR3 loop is CASSTYRGSRPQHF. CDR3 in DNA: TGTGCCAGCAGTACCTACAGGGGGTCCCGGCCCCAGCATTTT.

CDR3 in amino acids: CASATGALAYYEQYF. The CDR3 DNA reads as TGTGCCAGCGCCACAGGGGCCCTCGCCTACTACGAGCAGTACTTC. This sequence joins TRBV7-2 and TRBJ2-7; 7 nucleotides align to TRBD1. There are 15 residues in the CDR3. The ends lost 8 bases at V and 3 bases at J; junction bases unmatched: 13. Germline V CDR1 and CDR2: SGHTA, FQGNSA.